This T cell receptor beta chain derives from a study of blood T cell repertoires in COVID-19. The overall study: The study drew acute and convalescent COVID-19 samples from the United States, Italy and Spain. PBMCs, B-cell-depleted T cells, or T cells provided the cDNA or gDNA that made up the material.

This clone was seen only once. CDR1 is KGHDR, CDR2 SFDVKD, per germline. Trimming left V 3 bases short and J 0 bases short, with 8 bases between. There are 15 residues in the CDR3. Authors' data handling: Amplification of reference gene primers provided the estimated nucleated cell counts. The method was immunoSEQ multiplex PCR; TCRdb's version includes in-frame clones alone and lacks a portion of them. For V, J and clone size, that table is used; D and trimming come from the DNA. The table records roughly 260,000 clones, roughly 84% of them present only once. The receptor was isolated from a middle-aged woman who had recovered from COVID-19. J is TRBJ2-1 and V is TRBV24-1; a possible D gene is TRBD1 (6 bases). Sequencing input: peripheral blood. CDR3 residues: CATSDKGHSYNEQFF. The CDR3, as DNA: TGTGCCACCAGTGATAAGGGACACTCCTACAATGAGCAGTTCTTC.